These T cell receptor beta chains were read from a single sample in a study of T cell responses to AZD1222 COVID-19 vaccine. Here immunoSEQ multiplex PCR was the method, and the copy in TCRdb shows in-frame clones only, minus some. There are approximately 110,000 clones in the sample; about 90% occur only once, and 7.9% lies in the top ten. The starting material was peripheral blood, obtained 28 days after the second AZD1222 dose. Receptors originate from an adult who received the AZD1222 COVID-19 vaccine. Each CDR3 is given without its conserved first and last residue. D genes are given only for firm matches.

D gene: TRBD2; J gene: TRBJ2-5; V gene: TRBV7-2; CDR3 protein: ASSSSGRLETQY
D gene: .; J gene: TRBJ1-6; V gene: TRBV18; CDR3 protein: ASSPNSQVNNSPLH
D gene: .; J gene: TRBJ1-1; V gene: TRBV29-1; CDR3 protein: SVGGRATEAF
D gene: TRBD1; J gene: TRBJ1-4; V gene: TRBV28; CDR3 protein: ASRYGQGPTLEKLF
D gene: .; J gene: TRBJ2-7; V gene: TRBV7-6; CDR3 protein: ASRFRASSYEQY
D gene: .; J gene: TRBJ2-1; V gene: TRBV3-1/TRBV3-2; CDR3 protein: ASSQDSFYNEQF
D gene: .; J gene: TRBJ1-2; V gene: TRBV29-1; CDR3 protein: SVEDHGYT
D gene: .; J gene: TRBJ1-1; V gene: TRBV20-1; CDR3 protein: SASVWTEAF
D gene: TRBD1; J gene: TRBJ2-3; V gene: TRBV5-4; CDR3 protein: ASRRQGAGADTQY
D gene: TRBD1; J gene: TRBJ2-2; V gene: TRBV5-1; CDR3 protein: AIKPTGVENTGELF
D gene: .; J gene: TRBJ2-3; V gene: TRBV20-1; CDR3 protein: SASRTDTQY
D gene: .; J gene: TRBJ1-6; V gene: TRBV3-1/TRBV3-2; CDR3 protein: ASSHTQGRASNSPLH
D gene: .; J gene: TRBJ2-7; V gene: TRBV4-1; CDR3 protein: ASSQADESSYEQY
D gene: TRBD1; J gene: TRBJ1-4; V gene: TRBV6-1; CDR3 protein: ASSEHTGGPWLF
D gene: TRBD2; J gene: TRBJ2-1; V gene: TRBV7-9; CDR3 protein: ASSRLAGVGEQF
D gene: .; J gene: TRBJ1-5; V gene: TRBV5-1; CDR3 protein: ASSLTAGNQPQH
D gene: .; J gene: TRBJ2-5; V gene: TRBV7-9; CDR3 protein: ASSPDRQGQETQY
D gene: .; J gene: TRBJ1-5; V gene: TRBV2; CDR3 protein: ASSEALGRDNQPQH
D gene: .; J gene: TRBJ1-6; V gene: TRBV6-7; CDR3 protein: ASSSPTLTPYSPLH
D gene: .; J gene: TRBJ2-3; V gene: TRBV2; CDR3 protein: ASSEQGFTDTQY
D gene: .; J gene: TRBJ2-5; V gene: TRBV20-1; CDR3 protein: SPMGTETQY
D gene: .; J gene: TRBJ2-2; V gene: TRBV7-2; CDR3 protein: ASSPTPGTGELF
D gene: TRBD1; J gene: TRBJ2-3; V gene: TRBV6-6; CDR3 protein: ASSPIPPGQGLNTQY